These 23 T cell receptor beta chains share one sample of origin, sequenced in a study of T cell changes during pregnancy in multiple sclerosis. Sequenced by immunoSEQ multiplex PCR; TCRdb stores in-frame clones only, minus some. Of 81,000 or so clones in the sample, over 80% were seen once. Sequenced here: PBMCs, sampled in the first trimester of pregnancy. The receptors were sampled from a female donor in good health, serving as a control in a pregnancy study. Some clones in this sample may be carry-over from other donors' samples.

This chain's CDR3 is CASRKRSFTDTQYF. The CDR3 DNA is TGTGCCAGCAGGAAGCGTTCCTTCACAGATACGCAGTATTTT. The J gene is TRBJ2-3, the V gene TRBV9, with D uncertain. V was cut by 5 bases and J by 2 bases, with 12 bases left in between. The length of the CDR3 is 14 residues. Per the germline V gene, CDR1 is SGDLS and CDR2 is YYNGEE.

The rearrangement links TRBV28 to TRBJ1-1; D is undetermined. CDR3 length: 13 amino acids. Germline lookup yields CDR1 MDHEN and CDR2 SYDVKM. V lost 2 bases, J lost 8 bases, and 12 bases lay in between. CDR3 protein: CASSLTWALEAFF. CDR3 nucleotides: TGTGCCAGCAGTTTAACATGGGCCCTAGAAGCTTTCTTT.

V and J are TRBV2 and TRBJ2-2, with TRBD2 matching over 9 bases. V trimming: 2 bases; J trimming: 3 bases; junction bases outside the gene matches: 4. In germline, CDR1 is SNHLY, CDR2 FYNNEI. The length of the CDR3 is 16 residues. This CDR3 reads CASSEWGTSHTGELFF. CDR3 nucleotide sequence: TGTGCCAGCAGTGAATGGGGGACTAGCCACACCGGGGAGCTGTTTTTT.

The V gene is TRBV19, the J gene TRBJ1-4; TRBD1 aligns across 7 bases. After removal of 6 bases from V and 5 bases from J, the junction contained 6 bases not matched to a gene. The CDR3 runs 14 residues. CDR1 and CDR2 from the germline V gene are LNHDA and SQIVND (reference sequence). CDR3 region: CASRSAGGNEKLFF. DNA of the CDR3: TGTGCCAGTAGGTCGGCAGGGGGAAATGAAAAACTGTTTTTT.

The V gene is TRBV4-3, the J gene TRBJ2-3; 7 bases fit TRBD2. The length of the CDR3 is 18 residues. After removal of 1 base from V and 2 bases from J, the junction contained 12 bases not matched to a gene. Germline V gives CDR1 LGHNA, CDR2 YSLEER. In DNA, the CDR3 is TGCGCCAGCAGCCAAGTTAAGATTAGCGGGCCTTACACAGATACGCAGTATTTT. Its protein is CASSQVKISGPYTDTQYF.

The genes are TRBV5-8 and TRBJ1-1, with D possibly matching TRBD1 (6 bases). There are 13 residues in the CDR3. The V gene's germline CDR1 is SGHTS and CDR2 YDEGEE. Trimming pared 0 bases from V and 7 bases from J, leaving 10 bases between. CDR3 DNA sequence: TGTGCCAGCAGCTTGGGCAGGACAGTTGAAGCTTTCTTT. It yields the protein CASSLGRTVEAFF. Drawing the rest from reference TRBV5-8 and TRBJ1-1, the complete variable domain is EAGVTQSPTHLIKTRGQQATLRCSPISGHTSVYWYQQALGLGLQFLLWYDEGEERNRGNFPPRFSGRQFPNYSSELNVNALELEDSALYLCASSLGRTVEAFFGQGTRLTVV.

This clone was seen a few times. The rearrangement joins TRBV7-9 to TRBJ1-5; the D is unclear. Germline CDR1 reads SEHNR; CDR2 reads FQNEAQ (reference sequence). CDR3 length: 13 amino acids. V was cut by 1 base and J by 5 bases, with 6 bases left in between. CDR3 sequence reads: CASSLVGDQPQHF. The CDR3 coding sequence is TGTGCCAGCAGCTTAGTCGGGGATCAGCCCCAGCATTTT. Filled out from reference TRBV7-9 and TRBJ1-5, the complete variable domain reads DTGVSQNPRHKITKRGQNVTFRCDPISEHNRLYWYRQTLGQGPEFLTYFQNEAQLEKSRLLSDRFSAERPKGSFSTLEIQRTEQGDSAMYLCASSLVGDQPQHFGDGTRLSIL.

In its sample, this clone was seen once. CDR3 loop: CASSFSTYGYTF. In DNA, the CDR3 is TGTGCCAGCAGTTTCAGTACCTATGGCTACACCTTC. This chain links TRBV28 with TRBJ1-2; D is ambiguous. The CDR3 sequence is 12 residues long. Deletions cut 3 bases from V and 4 bases from J, with 6 bases between. The germline CDR1 and CDR2 sequences are MDHEN and SYDVKM.

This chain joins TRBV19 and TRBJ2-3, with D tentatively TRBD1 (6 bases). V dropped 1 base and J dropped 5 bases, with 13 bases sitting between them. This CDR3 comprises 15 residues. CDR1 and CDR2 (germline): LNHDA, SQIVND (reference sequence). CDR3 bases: TGTGCCAGTAGTATAGCGTGGGGGCCGAAAGATACGCAGTATTTT. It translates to CASSIAWGPKDTQYF.

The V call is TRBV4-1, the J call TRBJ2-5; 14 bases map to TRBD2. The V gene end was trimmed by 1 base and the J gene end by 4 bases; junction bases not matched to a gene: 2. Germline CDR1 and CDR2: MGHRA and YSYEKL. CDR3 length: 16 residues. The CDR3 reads CASSQAGTSGGETQYF. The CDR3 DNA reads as TGCGCCAGCAGCCAAGCGGGGACTAGCGGGGGAGAGACCCAGTACTTC.

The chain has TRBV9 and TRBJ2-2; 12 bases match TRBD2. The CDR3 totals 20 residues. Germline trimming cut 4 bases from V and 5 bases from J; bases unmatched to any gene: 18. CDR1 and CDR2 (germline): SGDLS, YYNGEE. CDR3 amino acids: CASSPGQGLQTSGRTGELFF. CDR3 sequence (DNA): TGTGCCAGCAGCCCAGGGCAGGGGCTTCAGACTAGCGGGAGAACCGGGGAGCTGTTTTTT.

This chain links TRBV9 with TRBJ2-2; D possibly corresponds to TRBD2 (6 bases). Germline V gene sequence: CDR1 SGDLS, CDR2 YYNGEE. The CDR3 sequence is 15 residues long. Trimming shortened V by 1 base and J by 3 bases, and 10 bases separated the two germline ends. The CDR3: CASSVLGRDTGELFF. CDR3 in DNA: TGTGCCAGCAGCGTACTCGGGAGAGACACCGGGGAGCTGTTTTTT.

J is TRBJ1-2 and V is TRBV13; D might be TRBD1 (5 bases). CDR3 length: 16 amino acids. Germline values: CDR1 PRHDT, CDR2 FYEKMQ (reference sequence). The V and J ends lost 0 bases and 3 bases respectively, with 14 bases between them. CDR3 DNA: TGTGCCAGCAGCTTAGGCCTTAAAGGGGCTGACTATGGCTACACCTTC. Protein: CASSLGLKGADYGYTF.

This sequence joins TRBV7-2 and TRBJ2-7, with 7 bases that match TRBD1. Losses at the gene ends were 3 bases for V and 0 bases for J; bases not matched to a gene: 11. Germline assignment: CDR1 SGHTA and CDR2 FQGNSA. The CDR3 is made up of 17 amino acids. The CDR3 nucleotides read TGTGCCAGCAGCTTGAAGACGTCGGGACAGTTCTCCTACGAGCAGTACTTC. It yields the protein CASSLKTSGQFSYEQYF.

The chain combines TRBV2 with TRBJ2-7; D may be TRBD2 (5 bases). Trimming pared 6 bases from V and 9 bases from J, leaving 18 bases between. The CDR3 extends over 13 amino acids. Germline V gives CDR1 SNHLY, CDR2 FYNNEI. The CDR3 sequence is CASRNRPISGQYF. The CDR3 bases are TGTGCCAGCAGGAATCGTCCTATAAGCGGGCAGTACTTC.

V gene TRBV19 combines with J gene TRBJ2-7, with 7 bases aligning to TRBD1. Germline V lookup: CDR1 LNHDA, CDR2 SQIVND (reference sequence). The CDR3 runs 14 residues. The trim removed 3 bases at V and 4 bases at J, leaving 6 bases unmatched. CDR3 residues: CASSIATGHYEQYF. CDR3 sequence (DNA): TGTGCCAGTAGTATTGCGACAGGGCATTACGAGCAGTACTTC.

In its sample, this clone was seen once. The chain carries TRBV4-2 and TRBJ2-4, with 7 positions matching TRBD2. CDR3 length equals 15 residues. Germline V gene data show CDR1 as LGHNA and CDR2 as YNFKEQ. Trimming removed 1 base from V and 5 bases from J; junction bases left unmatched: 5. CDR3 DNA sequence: TGTGCCAGCAGCCAAGGGTCGGCGGGGGAAAACATTCAGTACTTC. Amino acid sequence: CASSQGSAGENIQYF.

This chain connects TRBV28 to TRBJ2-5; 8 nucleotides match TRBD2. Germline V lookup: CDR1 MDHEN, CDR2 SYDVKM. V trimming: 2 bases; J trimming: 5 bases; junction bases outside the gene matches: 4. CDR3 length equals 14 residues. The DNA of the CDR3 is TGTGCCAGCAGTTTACCCCGGGAGGGGGAGACCCAGTACTTC. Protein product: CASSLPREGETQYF.

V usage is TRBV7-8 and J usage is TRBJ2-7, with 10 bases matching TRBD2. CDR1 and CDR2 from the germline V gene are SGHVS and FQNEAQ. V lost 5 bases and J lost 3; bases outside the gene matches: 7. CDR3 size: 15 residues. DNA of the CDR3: TGTGCCAGCAGCCCTCTAGCGGGAGCTTTCTACGAGCAGTACTTC. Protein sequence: CASSPLAGAFYEQYF.

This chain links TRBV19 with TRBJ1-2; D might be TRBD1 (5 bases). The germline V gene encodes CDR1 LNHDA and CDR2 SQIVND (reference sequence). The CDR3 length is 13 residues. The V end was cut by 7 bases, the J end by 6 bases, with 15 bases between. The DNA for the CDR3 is TGTGCCAGTATGGGACTCTCGACAGATGGCTACACCTTC. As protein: CASMGLSTDGYTF.

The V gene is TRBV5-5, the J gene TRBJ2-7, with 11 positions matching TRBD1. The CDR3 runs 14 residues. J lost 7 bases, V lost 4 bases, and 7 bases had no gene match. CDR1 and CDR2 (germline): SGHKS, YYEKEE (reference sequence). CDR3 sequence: CASSLGQGAWEQYF. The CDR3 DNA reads TGTGCCAGCAGCCTCGGACAGGGGGCGTGGGAGCAGTACTTC.

CDR3 DNA: TGCGCCAGCAGCTTCGACGGGTCCGGGGTAGATACGCAGTATTTT. It encodes CASSFDGSGVDTQYF. The chain is built from TRBV5-1 and TRBJ2-3, with a tentative D call TRBD2 (5 bases). The V end was cut by 2 bases, the J end by 5 bases, with 15 bases between. Germline V gene sequence: CDR1 SGHRS, CDR2 YFSETQ. CDR3 length: 15 residues.

The CDR3 DNA follows: TGTGCCAGACCAGCGGGAGACTCGAGGAGGTACGAGCAGTACTTC. Translated, it gives CARPAGDSRRYEQYF. The chain links TRBV19 to TRBJ2-7; 8 bases are shared with TRBD2. The CDR3 is made up of 15 amino acids. Germline CDR1 LNHDA, CDR2 SQIVND (reference sequence). Losses at the gene ends were 9 bases for V and 4 bases for J; bases not matched to a gene: 14.